The next 27 T cell receptor beta chains were all read from a single sample in a study of T cell repertoires in cytomegalovirus infection. TCRdb passed the reads through MiXCR, listing each CDR3 protein once. The profile shows more than 150,000 distinct CDR3 sequences, roughly a fifth of them singletons. Material for sequencing was PBMCs. These receptor sequences come from a human donor in good health (CMV status not recorded). Some clones in this sample may be carry-over from other donors' samples.

The gene calls are TRBV5-1 and TRBJ1-2, with 7 bases identical to TRBD1. This CDR3 comprises 15 residues. The V gene's germline CDR1 is SGHRS and CDR2 YFSETQ. Germline trimming cut 0 bases from V and 6 bases from J; bases unmatched to any gene: 8. In DNA, the CDR3 is TGCGCCAGCAGCTTGGAGGCACAGGGGAGAGATGGCTACACCTTC. Translated, it gives CASSLEAQGRDGYTF.

Ten or more counts support this clonotype. The chain is built from TRBV7-3 and TRBJ2-1; D may be TRBD2 (5 bases). V lost 2 bases and J lost 9, with 11 bases in between. Germline CDR1 and CDR2: SGHTA and FQGTGA. The CDR3 length is 13 residues. The CDR3 DNA sequence: TGTGCCAGCAGCTTATACGGGGATGGTGAGCAGTTCTTC. This codes for CASSLYGDGEQFF.

This clonotype appeared once. The chain recombines TRBV10-3 with TRBJ2-7; the match to TRBD1 covers 11 bases. V lost 6 bases, J lost 5 bases, and 6 bases stayed unmatched. The length of the CDR3 is 14 residues. Per the germline V gene, CDR1 is ENHRY and CDR2 is SYGVKD. This CDR3 is CAIRGTGGFDEQYF. In nucleotides, the CDR3 is TGTGCCATCAGGGGGACAGGGGGTTTCGACGAGCAGTACTTC.

This clonotype has a count of ten or more. The J gene is TRBJ2-7, the V gene TRBV7-2, with D unresolved. Germline CDR1 SGHTA, CDR2 FQGNSA. V lost 5 bases to trimming and J lost 6 bases, with 8 bases between them. The CDR3 consists of 11 residues. CDR3 sequence reads: CASSADREQYF. The DNA of the CDR3 is TGTGCCAGCAGCGCGGACCGCGAGCAGTACTTC.

The DNA of the CDR3 is TGTGCCAGCAGCCCGCGGACTAGCGGGAGCTCCTACAATGAGCAGTTCTTC. Its protein is CASSPRTSGSSYNEQFF. This chain uses TRBV5-6 with TRBJ2-1, with 13 bases matching TRBD2. The germline V gene has CDR1 SGHDT and CDR2 YYEEEE. Trimming removed 4 bases from V and 0 bases from J; junction bases left unmatched: 4. This CDR3 comprises 17 residues.

This clonotype was counted ten times or more. CDR3 nucleotide sequence: TGTGCCAGCAGCCTTAGACTAGCTGCGTTGGTCGCAGATACGCAGTATTTT. It yields the protein CASSLRLAALVADTQYF. This chain connects TRBV7-2 to TRBJ2-3; TRBD2 aligns across 7 bases. V gave up 5 bases and J gave up 4 bases; unmatched junction bases: 15. Germline CDR1 is SGHTA and CDR2 is FQGNSA. There are 17 residues in the CDR3.

J is TRBJ2-1 and V is TRBV30; D unclear. V was clipped by 4 bases and J by 7 bases, with 14 bases between them. CDR1 GTSNPN and CDR2 SVGIG come from the germline V gene (reference sequence). This CDR3 spans 13 amino acids. The CDR3 sequence: CAWNIGAGNEQFF. The DNA for the CDR3 is TGTGCCTGGAATATCGGAGCTGGGAATGAGCAGTTCTTC.

The J gene is TRBJ2-7, the V gene TRBV7-6, with D possibly TRBD2 on 6 matching bases. From germline, CDR1 is SGHVS and CDR2 FNYEAQ. This CDR3 has 14 amino acids. With 5 bases removed from V and 1 base from J, the gap between germline ends came to 12 bases. CDR3 protein: CASSPGDPSYEQYF. DNA for the CDR3: TGTGCCAGCAGCCCGGGGGACCCTTCCTACGAGCAGTACTTC.

This chain joins TRBV7-3 and TRBJ2-3; D gene uncertain. The CDR3 sequence is 14 residues long. Per germline, CDR1 SGHTA and CDR2 FQGTGA. The V gene lost 0 bases and the J gene lost 4 bases, with 8 bases spanning the gap. The CDR3 reads CASSLTPVPDTQYF. CDR3 DNA: TGTGCCAGCAGCTTAACTCCGGTCCCAGATACGCAGTATTTT. Supplemented by reference TRBV7-3 and TRBJ2-3, the full variable domain reads GAGVSQTPSNKVTEKGKYVELRCDPISGHTALYWYRQSLGQGPEFLIYFQGTGAADDSGLPNDRFFAVRPEGSVSTLKIQRTERGDSAVYLCASSLTPVPDTQYFGPGTRLTVL.

This clonotype has just a few counts. The chain carries TRBV19 and TRBJ2-2; TRBD1 agrees at 9 bases. The CDR3 is 15 amino acids. In germline, CDR1 is LNHDA, CDR2 SQIVND (reference sequence). V lost 6 bases and J lost 4; bases outside the gene matches: 6. This CDR3 reads CASSPGQGITGELFF. The CDR3 region has the DNA TGTGCCAGTAGCCCGGGACAGGGAATCACCGGGGAGCTGTTTTTT.

This chain connects TRBV9 to TRBJ2-7; TRBD1 matches 9 bases. V shed 0 bases, J shed 6 bases, and the junction held 10 bases outside the gene matches. Germline CDR1 is SGDLS and CDR2 is YYNGEE. This CDR3 region has 16 residues. The CDR3 loop is CASSVGVGTGSSEQYF. The CDR3 coding sequence is TGTGCCAGCAGCGTAGGTGTTGGGACAGGGTCATCCGAGCAGTACTTC.

The chain joins TRBV9 to TRBJ1-2; D may be TRBD1 (5 bases). CDR1 and CDR2 (germline): SGDLS, YYNGEE. Trimming took off 0 bases at V and 8 bases at J, with 11 bases between the two ends. This CDR3 has 13 amino acids. CDR3 coding DNA: TGTGCCAGCAGCGTAGCGGCGGGGGTGGGCTACACCTTC. Translated: CASSVAAGVGYTF.

This clonotype was found many times. This chain connects TRBV11-1 to TRBJ2-7; a weak D match, TRBD2 (5 bases). Germline assignment: CDR1 SGHAT and CDR2 FQDESV (reference sequence). V shed 5 bases and J shed 3 bases, with 5 bases lying between them. This CDR3 has 11 amino acids. The CDR3 nucleotides are TGTGCCAGCAGCCGGGACTACGAGCAGTACTTC. It is translated as CASSRDYEQYF.

This clonotype was seen only a few times. The genes are TRBV6-5 and TRBJ1-2; tentative D call: TRBD1 (6 bases). This CDR3 comprises 15 residues. Germline lookup yields CDR1 MNHEY and CDR2 SVGAGI. V gave up 0 bases and J gave up 4 bases, with 12 bases separating them. Here the CDR3 reads CASSYSPGQTYGYTF. The DNA of the CDR3 is TGTGCCAGCAGTTACTCTCCTGGACAGACCTATGGCTACACCTTC.

Many counts were recorded for this clonotype. The rearrangement joins TRBV7-2 to TRBJ2-5, with TRBD2 matching 9 bases. Germline assignment: CDR1 SGHTA and CDR2 FQGNSA. J gave up 2 bases and V 3 bases, and 7 bases lay outside the gene matches. The CDR3 is made up of 16 amino acids. CDR3 nucleotide sequence: TGTGCCAGCAGCTTGCTAGCGGGATCGGGGCAAGAGACCCAGTACTTC. Translating gives CASSLLAGSGQETQYF. The variable domain in full, with the rest retrieved from reference TRBV7-2 and TRBJ2-5, is GAGVSQSPSNKVTEKGKDVELRCDPISGHTALYWYRQSLGQGLEFLIYFQGNSAPDKSGLPSDRFSAERTGGSVSTLTIQRTQQEDSAVYLCASSLLAGSGQETQYFGPGTRLLVL.

The V gene is TRBV18, the J gene TRBJ2-7; 8 bases map to TRBD2. V lost 0 bases and J lost 2; bases outside the gene matches: 3. The CDR3 consists of 15 residues. Germline V gene sequence: CDR1 KGHSH, CDR2 LQKENI. This CDR3 is CASSPPGGRTYEQYF. DNA for the CDR3: TGTGCCAGCTCACCACCGGGCGGGAGGACCTACGAGCAGTACTTC.

The chain employs TRBV5-6 and TRBJ2-1, with TRBD2 identical over 11 bases. Germline V lookup: CDR1 SGHDT, CDR2 YYEEEE. V was pared by 1 base and J by 0 bases, with 12 bases of the junction left unmatched. The CDR3 is 20 amino acids. CDR3 sequence: CASSLTSGGHGLSSYNEQFF. Written as DNA, the CDR3 is TGTGCCAGCAGCTTGACTAGCGGGGGACACGGCTTAAGCTCCTACAATGAGCAGTTCTTC.

This chain connects TRBV7-9 to TRBJ2-3; 8 nucleotides align to TRBD1. The CDR3 contains 15 residues. Trimming removed 3 bases from V and 2 bases from J; junction bases left unmatched: 4. CDR1 and CDR2 (germline): SEHNR, FQNEAQ (reference sequence). The CDR3 protein is CASSLWDRPTDTQYF. The DNA of the CDR3 is TGTGCCAGCAGCTTGTGGGACAGGCCCACAGATACGCAGTATTTT.

The rearrangement joins TRBV29-1 to TRBJ2-3; TRBD2 might be the D (6 bases). Germline values: CDR1 SQVTM, CDR2 ANQGSEA. The CDR3 totals 15 residues. With 4 bases removed from V and 4 bases from J, the gap between germline ends came to 18 bases. DNA of the CDR3: TGCAGCGTTGTAGGGAGGCGGGGATTCTCAGATACGCAGTATTTT. Translating gives CSVVGRRGFSDTQYF.

The V and J genes are TRBV20-1 and TRBJ2-7, with TRBD2 matching 10 bases. CDR3 length: 14 residues. V lost 2 bases and J lost 7; bases outside the gene matches: 8. The germline gives CDR1 DFQATT, CDR2 SNEGSKA (reference sequence). The CDR3 reads CSARSSGRLEEQYF. The DNA for the CDR3 is TGCAGTGCTAGAAGTAGCGGGAGGCTTGAAGAGCAGTACTTC.

This clonotype came up a few times. The chain is built from TRBV7-2 and TRBJ2-7, with 11 bases aligning to TRBD2. V trimming: 2 bases; J trimming: 10 bases; junction bases outside the gene matches: 4. The V gene's germline CDR1 is SGHTA and CDR2 FQGNSA. The CDR3 is 13 amino acids. The CDR3 protein is CASSLLAGGLQYF. The CDR3 region has the DNA TGTGCCAGCAGCTTACTAGCGGGAGGCCTCCAGTACTTC.

The sample holds one count of this clonotype. The chain has TRBV6-6 and TRBJ2-2; D is unresolved. This CDR3 has 12 amino acids. V lost 5 bases and J 6 bases, leaving 7 bases between the germline ends. Per germline, CDR1 MNHNY and CDR2 SVGAGI (reference sequence). CDR3 bases: TGTGCCAGCAGTCCCCCGGCCGGGGAGCTGTTTTTT. Translated: CASSPPAGELFF.

This clonotype was found many times. The rearrangement links TRBV7-9 to TRBJ1-4; 9 bases are shared with TRBD1. Unmatched junction bases numbered 16, after V lost 4 bases and J lost 7 bases. The CDR3 is made up of 18 amino acids. In germline, CDR1 is SEHNR, CDR2 FQNEAQ (reference sequence). This chain's CDR3 is CASSSGSYPGQGGEKLFF. CDR3 DNA: TGTGCCAGCAGCTCGGGAAGTTATCCGGGACAGGGAGGTGAAAAACTGTTTTTT.

This clonotype has at least ten counts. The rearrangement uses TRBV12-3 or TRBV12-4 and TRBJ2-3; D is ambiguous. This CDR3 has 12 amino acids. V lost 3 bases and J 6 bases, leaving 7 bases between the germline ends. CDR3 amino acids: CASSLIGDTQYF. DNA for the CDR3: TGTGCCAGCAGTTTGATCGGCGATACGCAGTATTTT.

This clonotype was detected only a few times. The gene calls are TRBV9 and TRBJ2-7; D is ambiguous. Germline V gene data show CDR1 as SGDLS and CDR2 as YYNGEE. Trimming shortened V by 0 bases and J by 1 base, and 11 bases separated the two germline ends. The CDR3 runs 15 residues. The CDR3 sequence: CASSVGSVASYEQYF. The CDR3 region has the DNA TGTGCCAGCAGCGTAGGATCTGTAGCATCCTACGAGCAGTACTTC.

This clonotype was recorded at least ten times. The chain combines TRBV28 with TRBJ2-5; 8 nucleotides match TRBD2. This CDR3 is 14 amino acids long. V dropped 8 bases and J dropped 7; count of bases not matched to a gene: 12. From germline, CDR1 is MDHEN and CDR2 SYDVKM. This CDR3 is CASVPKAGEGTQYF. The CDR3 DNA reads TGTGCCAGCGTCCCAAAAGCGGGAGAGGGGACCCAGTACTTC.

The sample holds many counts of this clonotype. The chain carries TRBV7-2 and TRBJ2-1; 14 bases map to TRBD2. With 3 bases clipped from V and 10 bases from J, the junction kept 5 bases outside the gene matches. There are 15 residues in the CDR3. Germline V gene lookup returns CDR1 SGHTA and CDR2 FQGNSA. The CDR3 loop is CASSFGGLAGGEQFF. CDR3 nucleotide sequence: TGTGCCAGCAGCTTCGGAGGACTAGCGGGAGGAGAGCAGTTCTTC.